This T cell receptor beta chain was captured in a study of breast tumors, draining lymph nodes, adjacent tissues. Study findings and constraints: Findings are consistent with lymph node origin and intratumoral expansion of most tumor T cells. Luminal-like breast cancer showed significantly greater tumor-nontumor repertoire similarity than basal-like breast cancer did. Data only fit, rather than demonstrated, lymph node origin of most tumor T cells. Tumor repertoires ranked between lymph nodes and nontumor tissue in diversity, with V and J gene preferences.

This clonotype has a count of ten or more. Its specificity is unknown. TCRdb independently ran MiXCR on the multiplex PCR reads; one entry per CDR3 protein. The sample shows over 35,000 distinct CDR3 sequences, 30% to 45% of them seen only once. In germline, CDR1 is SEHNR, CDR2 FQNEAQ (reference sequence). The V end lost 5 bases, the J end lost 2 bases, and 16 bases lay between the germline ends. The CDR3 loop spans 15 amino acids. Sequences were obtained from breast tumor tissue. This sequence joins TRBV7-9 and TRBJ2-7; D is possibly TRBD2 (6 bases). The sequence was collected from a female donor with breast cancer. Some clones in this sample may be carry-over from other donors' samples. The CDR3 bases are TGTGCCAGCAGCCCCCAAGCCGGGACTCCCTACGAGCAGTACTTC. The encoded protein is CASSPQAGTPYEQYF.